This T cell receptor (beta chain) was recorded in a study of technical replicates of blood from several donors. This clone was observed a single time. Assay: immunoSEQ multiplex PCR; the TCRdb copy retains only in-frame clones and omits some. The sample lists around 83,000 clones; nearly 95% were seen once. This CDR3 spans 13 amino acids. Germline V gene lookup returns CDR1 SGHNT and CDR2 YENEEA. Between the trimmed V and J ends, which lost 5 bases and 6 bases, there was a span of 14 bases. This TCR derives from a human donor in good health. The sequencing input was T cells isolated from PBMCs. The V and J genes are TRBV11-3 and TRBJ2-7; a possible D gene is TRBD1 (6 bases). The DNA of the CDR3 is TGTGCCAGCAGCACCTGGACAGTAAGCGAGCAGTACTTC. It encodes CASSTWTVSEQYF.